A single sample is the source of the 5 T cell receptor beta chains below, sequenced in a study of regulatory T cells in long-lasting Graves disease. Stated time point: newly diagnosed GD, antithyroid drugs for less than 3 months. TCR sequences were obtained from RNA taken from PBMCs. Assembly of TCR beta libraries relied on iRepertoire HTBI primers together with Arm-PCR of CDR3 regions. TCRdb reanalysed the multiplex PCR reads using MiXCR and keeps one entry per CDR3 protein. The profile shows approximately 300,000 distinct CDR3 sequences, over 15% of them singletons. The sequences come from peripheral blood mononuclear cells (PBMCs), collected at new diagnosis, from a patient treated with antithyroid drugs. The receptors here all came from a female donor with Graves disease.

This clonotype was detected ten times or more. This chain uses TRBV27 with TRBJ2-7, with D possibly TRBD2 on 5 matching bases. The CDR3 has 13 residues. V lost 9 bases and J lost 2, with 14 bases in between. Germline CDR1 MNHEY, CDR2 SMNVEV (reference sequence). For the CDR3, the DNA is TGTGCCAGTGCCCTAGCCCCTCCCTACGAGCAGTACTTC. Translating gives CASALAPPYEQYF.

This clonotype came up many times. The chain links TRBV20-1 to TRBJ2-1, with TRBD2 matching over 12 bases. Germline V gene lookup returns CDR1 DFQATT and CDR2 SNEGSKA (reference sequence). Trimming removed 3 bases from V and 8 bases from J; junction bases left unmatched: 5. CDR3 length equals 14 residues. The CDR3: CSARTSGRVDEQFF. CDR3 sequence (DNA): TGCAGTGCTAGGACTAGCGGGAGAGTCGATGAGCAGTTCTTC.

This clonotype was observed at least ten times. This chain joins TRBV27 and TRBJ2-3, with D perhaps assigned TRBD1 or TRBD2 (5 bases each). V lost 3 bases and J 0 bases, leaving 16 bases between the germline ends. The CDR3 has 17 residues. Germline V lookup: CDR1 MNHEY, CDR2 SMNVEV (reference sequence). The CDR3 spells CASSLASLGTSTDTQYF. The CDR3 DNA reads as TGTGCCAGCAGTTTGGCCTCCTTGGGGACGAGCACAGATACGCAGTATTTT.

In its sample, this clonotype was seen many times. The V call is TRBV3-1, the J call TRBJ1-5; 9 bases are a match to TRBD1. Germline assignment: CDR1 LGHDT and CDR2 YNNKEL (reference sequence). J gave up 6 bases and V 3 bases, and 3 bases lay outside the gene matches. There are 14 residues in the CDR3. The CDR3 spells CASSQRQGGQPQHF. In DNA form, the CDR3 reads TGTGCCAGCAGCCAGAGACAGGGGGGTCAGCCCCAGCATTTT.

This clonotype was recorded many times. The chain employs TRBV28 and TRBJ1-6; weak D call: TRBD1 (6 bases). The V and J ends lost 11 bases and 5 bases respectively, with 19 bases between them. Germline V CDR1 and CDR2: MDHEN, SYDVKM. CDR3 length: 15 amino acids. The CDR3 is CAEKGGPGDNSPLHF. The CDR3 coding sequence is TGTGCCGAAAAGGGGGGGCCGGGAGATAATTCACCCCTCCACTTT.